This TCR beta chain was captured in a study of response to subunit inactivated influenza vaccine. CDR3 length: 15 residues. The germline CDR1 and CDR2 sequences are LGHNA and YNFKEQ. Trimming took 1 base from V and 12 from J; bases not matched to a gene: 8. TCRdb used MiXCR to reprocess the RT-PCR reads, holding one entry per CDR3 protein. Of fewer than 650,000 distinct CDR3 sequences listed, roughly 13% are singletons. With respect to this clonotype: Its cognate antigen is unknown.

Findings of the study overall: A suggestion made by the authors is that each seasonal influenza vaccination recruits few new T cells.

The rearrangement uses TRBV4-2 and TRBJ2-2; TRBD2 matches at 10 bases. This material consisted of PBMCs from blood, taken about 40 days after vaccination. The source is a man aged 50 or older who received an inactivated influenza vaccine. The CDR3 spells CASSQVEREGRKLFF. DNA of the CDR3: TGTGCCAGCAGCCAAGTTGAGCGGGAGGGCCGGAAGCTGTTTTTT.